This paragraph covers one T cell receptor beta chain sequence. The source of the sample is a study of control samples from healthy donors and cancer patients. V lost 2 bases, J lost 0 bases, and 11 bases lay in between. CDR3 length equals 15 residues. Germline assignment: CDR1 SGHNT and CDR2 YYREEE (reference sequence). Sequencing was performed with immunoSEQ multiplex PCR; in TCRdb, only in-frame clones are kept and a portion is missing. The sample lists some 150,000 clones; about 91% were seen once. The TCR comes from a man aged 30 to 45 in good health. The sample taken for sequencing was blood. The genes are TRBV5-4 and TRBJ2-5; D might be TRBD1 or TRBD2, each matching 5 bases. The CDR3 loop reads CASSFGTEDQETQYF. The CDR3 DNA is TGTGCCAGCAGCTTTGGGACCGAAGACCAAGAGACCCAGTACTTC.